This TCR beta chain emerged from a study of blood T cell repertoires in COVID-19 (dated by TCRdb to the early 2020s). In the study overall: The collaborator samples originated in the United States, Italy and Spain and spanned the acute and convalescent phases of COVID-19. The material from the prospective study consisted of cDNA or gDNA derived from T cells, B-cell-depleted T cells, or PBMCs. The dataset comprised deeply sampled blood TCRbeta repertoires from subjects exposed to, actively infected with, or recovered from COVID-19. The repertoires were released in a freely available public database meant as a resource for research on the immune response to SARS-CoV-2. The samples were drawn from the first 160 participants of the ongoing ImmuneRACE study and from over 950 subjects provided by 6 global collaborators. Nearly every sample came with metadata listing a de-identified subject ID, COVID-19 status, age in years and sex. HLA class I and class II types, where available, came from metadata supplied by the sample provider rather than from assay-based typing. Paper-wide results and their limitations: Clinical and demographic metadata were provided uncurated, with the amount varying by source and participant.

Comment on this clone: Its antigen target is currently unknown. No clone much larger than this one lies a single base away; base qualities are absent.

Collaborating institutions collected whole blood in K2EDTA tubes following their own protocols. Collaborator samples were shipped for TCRbeta analysis as frozen whole blood, isolated PBMCs, or DNA extracted from either sample type. TCRbeta CDR3 regions were amplified from genomic DNA using the immunoSEQ Assay, a bias-controlled multiplex PCR. In the authors' own workflow: The number of nucleated cells in each sample was estimated by amplification of reference gene primers within the assay. To quantify the absolute abundance of each unique TCRbeta CDR3 rearrangement, sequence reads were collapsed and filtered. For each sample, productive Simpson clonality was calculated by taking the square root of Simpson's diversity index across productive rearrangements. TCRdb re-hosts the immuneACCESS table, in-frame sequences only. Its copies lack some clones; in the studies checked, an unresolved V gene accounts for under half of them, and the cause for the rest is not known. V and J calls and clone size are copied from that table; D and trimming were computed from the DNA. Recorded for this sample are 110,000 to 150,000 clones; roughly 86% of them occurred a single time. The ten largest clones represent roughly 8.7% of the sample.

The CDR3 sequence holds 13 residues, the cysteine and phenylalanine included. This entry keeps only the CDR3 DNA: 39 bases, framed from base 1. V loses 10 bases of germline sequence and J loses 0 bases, and the interval between the two ends is 9 bases. From a lookup of the germline V gene, CDR1 and CDR2 are MDHEN and SYDVKM. The material sequenced was peripheral blood. Recombination linked TRBV28 to TRBJ2-2; no confident D gene assignment can be made. This TCR was sampled from a woman aged 55-75 years with acute or convalescent COVID-19. The CDR3 amino acid sequence is: CATLPSNTGELFF. In nucleotide form, the sequence is TGTGCCACCCTACCCTCGAACACCGGGGAGCTGTTTTTT.